This T cell receptor beta chain was documented in a study of post-analysis software for immune sequencing data. Study conclusions and caveats: Four or five TRBV segments, including TRBV5-6, TRBV5-1 and TRBV20-1, were more frequent in patients than controls. Controls significantly exceeded multiple sclerosis patients in normalized Chao1 diversity.

Included in the TCR beta cDNA libraries were unique molecular identifiers. TCRdb re-analysed the PCR reads in MiXCR, keeping a single row per CDR3 protein. Counted here are roughly 870,000 distinct CDR3 sequences, around 53% occurring once; the ten biggest clones make up approximately 4.5%. V was cut by 2 bases and J by 3 bases, with 8 bases left in between. Germline lookup yields CDR1 MNHEY and CDR2 SMNVEV (reference sequence). The CDR3 consists of 14 residues. This clonotype was counted only a few times. Antigen unknown. This sequence joins TRBV27 and TRBJ2-4, with a possible D match to TRBD1 (5 bases). Sequencing used blood. The source is a girl under 18 with multiple sclerosis. Here the CDR3 reads CASSLGHLKNIQYF. CDR3 nucleotides: TGTGCCAGCAGTTTAGGACACCTCAAAAACATTCAGTACTTC.